Shown below are 6 T cell receptor beta chains from a single sample sequenced in a study of control samples from healthy donors and cancer patients. Profiling relied on immunoSEQ multiplex PCR, and the TCRdb table lists in-frame clones only, not all of them. The sample shows about 130,000 clones, just under 95% of them seen only once. The sample consisted of PBMCs. The receptors here all came from a man aged 60-69 years with colorectal cancer.

CDR3 region: CAISAGGYEQYF. As DNA, the CDR3 is TGTGCCATCAGCGCGGGGGGTTACGAGCAGTACTTC. This chain links TRBV10-3 with TRBJ2-7; 8 bases line up with TRBD2. The germline CDR1 and CDR2 sequences are ENHRY and SYGVKD. The CDR3 is made up of 12 amino acids. V was pared by 6 bases and J by 4 bases, with 2 bases of the junction left unmatched.

The V and J genes are TRBV5-1 and TRBJ2-2, with TRBD1 as a possible D gene (6 bases). The CDR3 spans 15 residues. Germline values: CDR1 SGHRS, CDR2 YFSETQ. Trimming removed 5 bases from V and 0 bases from J, with 11 bases in between. The CDR3: CASSGGVTNTGELFF. The CDR3 DNA is TGCGCCAGCAGTGGGGGCGTTACGAACACCGGGGAGCTGTTTTTT. Variable domain in full (rest from reference TRBV5-1 and TRBJ2-2): KAGVTQTPRYLIKTRGQQVTLSCSPISGHRSVSWYQQTPGQGLQFLFEYFSETQRNKGNFPGRFSGRQFSNSRSEMNVSTLELGDSALYLCASSGGVTNTGELFFGEGSRLTVL.

The chain joins TRBV10-1 to TRBJ2-1, with TRBD1 matching over 9 bases. V trimming: 3 bases; J trimming: 6 bases; junction bases outside the gene matches: 6. CDR1 and CDR2 (germline): WNHNN, SYGVQD (reference sequence). This CDR3 has 15 residues. DNA of the CDR3: TGCGCCAGCAGTGAACCGGGACAGGGCCGCAATGAGCAGTTCTTC. This translates into CASSEPGQGRNEQFF.

The chain is built from TRBV2 and TRBJ1-2, with 8 positions matching TRBD1. The junction had 4 bases not matched to a gene; V was cut back by 2 bases and J by 5 bases. Germline CDR1 is SNHLY and CDR2 is FYNNEI. This CDR3 has 14 residues. The CDR3 DNA is TGTGCCAGCAGTGAATTGACAGGGGCATATGGCTACACCTTC. Amino acids: CASSELTGAYGYTF.

CDR3 loop: CASSSQLNTEAFF. In nucleotides, the CDR3 is TGTGCCAGCAGCTCACAATTGAACACTGAAGCTTTCTTT. The chain has TRBV7-9 and TRBJ1-1; D is unclear. The CDR3 loop spans 13 amino acids. The germline V and J ends were trimmed by 4 bases and 0 bases, with 6 bases remaining between them. Germline CDR1 SEHNR, CDR2 FQNEAQ (reference sequence).

The V gene is TRBV9, the J gene TRBJ1-5, with unresolved D. The CDR3 contains 14 residues. In germline, CDR1 is SGDLS, CDR2 YYNGEE. V was trimmed by 4 bases and J by 3 bases, leaving 11 bases between them. CDR3 sequence: CASSSTVNNQPQHF. The CDR3 DNA follows: TGTGCCAGCAGCTCCACAGTGAACAATCAGCCCCAGCATTTT.